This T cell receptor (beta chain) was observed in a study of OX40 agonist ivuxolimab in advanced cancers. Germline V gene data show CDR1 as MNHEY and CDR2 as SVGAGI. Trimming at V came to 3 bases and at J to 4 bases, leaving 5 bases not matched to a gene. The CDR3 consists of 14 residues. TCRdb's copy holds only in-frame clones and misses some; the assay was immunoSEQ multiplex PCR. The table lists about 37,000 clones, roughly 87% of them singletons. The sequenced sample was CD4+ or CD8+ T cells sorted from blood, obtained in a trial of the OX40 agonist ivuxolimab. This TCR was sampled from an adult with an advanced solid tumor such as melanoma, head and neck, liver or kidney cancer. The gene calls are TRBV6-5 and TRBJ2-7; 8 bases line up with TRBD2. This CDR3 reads CASSYRLAGYEQYF. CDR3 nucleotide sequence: TGTGCCAGCAGTTATAGGCTAGCGGGTTACGAGCAGTACTTC.